This entry features one T cell receptor beta chain sequence. Its antigen is currently unknown. This entry belongs to a study of shared clonotypes between healthy human individuals. Study observations and caveats: Memory subsets generally showed smaller estimated richness than naive subsets did.

Germline CDR1 is MNHNS and CDR2 is SASEGT. J lost 3 bases, V lost 6 bases, and 7 bases had no gene match. CDR3 length equals 15 residues. The method was immunoSEQ multiplex PCR; TCRdb's version includes in-frame clones alone and lacks a portion of them. The sample includes 500,000 to 700,000 clones, approximately 95% of them seen just once. Naive CD8 cells comprised CD45RO-negative, CCR7-positively selected cells, excluding terminally differentiated effector memory CD45RA+ cells. The TCR comes from a woman younger than 45 in good health. V gene TRBV6-1 combines with J gene TRBJ1-5, with TRBD1 identical over 8 bases. Sequencing was performed on naive CD8+ T cells sorted from blood. CDR3 sequence reads: CASRRTGLNNQPQHF. The CDR3 DNA sequence: TGTGCCAGCAGGAGGACAGGGTTAAACAATCAGCCCCAGCATTTT.